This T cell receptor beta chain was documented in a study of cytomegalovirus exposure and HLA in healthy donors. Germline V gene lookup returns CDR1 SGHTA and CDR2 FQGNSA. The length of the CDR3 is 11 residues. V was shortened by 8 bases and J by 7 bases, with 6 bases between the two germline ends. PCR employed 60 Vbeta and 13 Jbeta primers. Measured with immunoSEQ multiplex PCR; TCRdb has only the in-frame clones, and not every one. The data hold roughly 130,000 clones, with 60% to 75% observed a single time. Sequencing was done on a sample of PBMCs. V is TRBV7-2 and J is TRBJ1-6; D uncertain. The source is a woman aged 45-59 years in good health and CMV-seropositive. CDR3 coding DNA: TGTGCCAGCTCTGAGAATTCACCCCTCCACTTT. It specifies CASSENSPLHF.